What follows are 21 T cell receptor beta chains derived from one specimen sequenced in a study of monozygotic twins with cystic fibrosis. Here immunoSEQ multiplex PCR was the method, and the copy in TCRdb shows in-frame clones only, minus some. The data contain about 35,000 clones, 66% of them singletons. The specimen was blood. Every receptor here comes from a girl aged 10 to 17 with cystic fibrosis.

The chain recombines TRBV20-1 with TRBJ1-1; weak D call: TRBD1 (6 bases). Germline-derived CDR1 and CDR2 are DFQATT and SNEGSKA (reference sequence). V lost 6 bases and J lost 10, with 15 bases in between. The CDR3 contains 11 residues. CDR3 sequence: CSALTRGTAFF. The DNA of the CDR3 is TGCAGTGCCCTGACCAGGGGCACAGCTTTCTTT.

In this sample, this clone turned up a few times. This chain connects TRBV18 to TRBJ2-7, with 7 bases identical to TRBD1. This CDR3 contains 14 residues. V shed 3 bases and J 0 bases; nucleotides not matched to a gene: 2. Germline CDR1 and CDR2: KGHSH and LQKENI. CDR3 DNA sequence: TGTGCCAGCTCACCCCGGGACAGCTCCTACGAGCAGTACGTC. It codes for CASSPRDSSYEQYV.

This chain uses TRBV11-3 with TRBJ2-5; D gene unclear. V was trimmed by 4 bases and J by 4 bases, leaving 10 bases between them. This CDR3 contains 13 residues. Germline CDR1 SGHNT, CDR2 YENEEA. In DNA, the CDR3 is TGTGCCAGCAGCTCAAACTGGGGAGAGACCCAGTACTTC. This translates into CASSSNWGETQYF.

The chain combines TRBV10-2 with TRBJ2-3, with 11 bases aligning to TRBD2. Germline trimming cut 4 bases from V and 5 bases from J; bases unmatched to any gene: 5. CDR3 length equals 15 residues. CDR1 is WSHSY, CDR2 SAAADI, per germline. This CDR3 is CASSGTSGRKDTQYF. DNA for the CDR3: TGCGCCAGCAGTGGAACTAGCGGGAGAAAAGATACGCAGTATTTT.

The chain carries TRBV9 and TRBJ2-3; the D is unclear. The CDR3 is 14 amino acids. CDR1 and CDR2 from the germline V gene are SGDLS and YYNGEE. V was cut by 0 bases and J by 5 bases, with 10 bases left in between. In DNA, the CDR3 is TGTGCCAGCAGCGTAGTAGCCCGAGGAGATACGCAGTATTTT. Translating gives CASSVVARGDTQYF.

The V and J genes are TRBV6-4 and TRBJ2-7; 10 bases fit TRBD2. Germline V gene lookup returns CDR1 MRHNA and CDR2 SNTAGT. V was pared by 0 bases and J by 3 bases, with 5 bases of the junction left unmatched. CDR3 length equals 16 residues. Written as DNA, the CDR3 is TGTGCCAGCAGTGACTCGGCTAGCGGGAGTATCTACGAGCAGTACTTC. Translated: CASSDSASGSIYEQYF.

V and J are TRBV7-2 and TRBJ1-2; D is uncertain. CDR3 size: 13 residues. CDR1 is SGHTA and CDR2 is FQGNSA in the germline V gene. Trimming cost V 5 bases and J 2 bases, with 9 bases left between them. CDR3 nucleotide sequence: TGTGCCAGCAGCCGCGACCTAAACTATGGCTACACCTTC. This codes for CASSRDLNYGYTF.

This chain uses TRBV27 with TRBJ2-7; D could derive from TRBD1 or TRBD2 (7 bases each). Germline lookup yields CDR1 MNHEY and CDR2 SMNVEV (reference sequence). CDR3 length equals 15 residues. Between the trimmed V and J ends, which lost 5 bases and 3 bases, there was a span of 17 bases. The CDR3 loop is CASSLSAGGDYEQYF. CDR3 bases: TGTGCCAGCAGTCTCTCGGCAGGGGGGGACTACGAGCAGTACTTC.

The V call is TRBV10-3, the J call TRBJ2-1, with D possibly TRBD2 on 7 matching bases. From germline, CDR1 is ENHRY and CDR2 SYGVKD. The CDR3 is 15 residues long. V was pared by 6 bases and J by 3 bases, with 15 bases between. The CDR3 sequence is CAIRGGLAFYNEQFF. The CDR3 nucleotides are TGTGCCATCAGGGGGGGGCTAGCGTTCTACAATGAGCAGTTCTTC.

This clone was detected a few times. V gene TRBV7-9 combines with J gene TRBJ2-4, with TRBD1 matching over 8 bases. From germline, CDR1 is SEHNR and CDR2 FQNEAQ (reference sequence). The CDR3 has 14 residues. Trimming took 5 bases from V and 9 from J; bases not matched to a gene: 9. Written as DNA, the CDR3 is TGTGCCAGCAGCGACAGGGGCGGCGACGGCATTCAGTACTTC. Amino acid sequence: CASSDRGGDGIQYF. The full variable domain, rest sourced from reference TRBV7-9 and TRBJ2-4, is DTGVSQNPRHKITKRGQNVTFRCDPISEHNRLYWYRQTLGQGPEFLTYFQNEAQLEKSRLLSDRFSAERPKGSFSTLEIQRTEQGDSAMYLCASSDRGGDGIQYFGAGTRLSVL.

The chain has TRBV15 and TRBJ1-2; perhaps TRBD1 as D (5 bases). The CDR3 is 16 amino acids. Between the trimmed V and J ends, which lost 2 bases and 4 bases, there was a span of 17 bases. CDR1 is LNHNV, CDR2 YYDKDF, per germline (reference sequence). The DNA of the CDR3 is TGTGCCACCAGCAGATCCCGGGACTTCGGATTCTATGGCTACACCTTC. Translating gives CATSRSRDFGFYGYTF.

The J gene is TRBJ1-1, the V gene TRBV19; D is unresolved. Trimming cost V 7 bases and J 1 base, with 16 bases left between them. CDR1 LNHDA and CDR2 SQIVND come from the germline V gene (reference sequence). The CDR3 length is 15 residues. The CDR3 sequence is CASTWAWTRNTEAFF. In DNA form, the CDR3 reads TGTGCCAGTACGTGGGCCTGGACTCGGAACACTGAAGCTTTCTTT.

This clone was found a few times. The chain is built from TRBV19 and TRBJ2-2; D gene uncertain. The germline V gene has CDR1 LNHDA and CDR2 SQIVND (reference sequence). Deletions cut 10 bases from V and 3 bases from J, with 9 bases between. This CDR3 has 12 residues. The CDR3 coding sequence is TGTGCCACCGACTCTTACACCGGGGAGCTGTTTTTT. Translating gives CATDSYTGELFF.

The chain employs TRBV5-1 and TRBJ1-2; 10 positions agree with TRBD1. The CDR3 sequence is 16 residues long. Germline V gives CDR1 SGHRS, CDR2 YFSETQ. Trimming took 6 bases from V and 5 from J; bases not matched to a gene: 13. In DNA form, the CDR3 reads TGCGCCAGCAAGTCCGGGACAGGGGCCCCCGGGTATGGCTACACCTTC. As protein: CASKSGTGAPGYGYTF.

Here the CDR3 DNA reads TGTGCCAGTTCTCCGGGACTGAGAATCTACGAGCAGTACTTC. Translated: CASSPGLRIYEQYF. The genes are TRBV27 and TRBJ2-7; possible D gene TRBD2, 6 bases. Trimming removed 9 bases at V and 3 bases at J, with 18 bases between. Germline CDR1 MNHEY, CDR2 SMNVEV (reference sequence). The CDR3 has 14 amino acids.

The chain employs TRBV18 and TRBJ1-5, with TRBD1 as a possible D gene (5 bases). Germline values: CDR1 KGHSH, CDR2 LQKENI. V lost 6 bases and J lost 2, with 20 bases in between. CDR3 length: 17 residues. The CDR3 here is CASSPTVILVGNQPQHF. The CDR3 bases are TGTGCCAGCTCGCCGACAGTAATCCTGGTCGGCAATCAGCCCCAGCATTTT.

This chain uses TRBV5-6 with TRBJ2-2; 10 bases are a match to TRBD1. In germline, CDR1 is SGHDT, CDR2 YYEEEE. With V trimmed by 5 bases and J by 3 bases, 7 bases remained unmatched. The CDR3 consists of 16 residues. The CDR3 region has the DNA TGTGCCAGCAGTTCTGACAGGGGGCGTTACACCGGGGAGCTGTTTTTT. This sequence encodes CASSSDRGRYTGELFF.

This chain joins TRBV19 and TRBJ1-1, with 8 bases lining up with TRBD1. The CDR3 runs to 12 residues. V shed 9 bases and J 6 bases; nucleotides not matched to a gene: 6. The germline gives CDR1 LNHDA, CDR2 SQIVND (reference sequence). Here the CDR3 reads CASQDRVSEAFF. CDR3 DNA sequence: TGTGCCAGCCAGGACAGGGTCTCTGAAGCTTTCTTT.

The chain couples TRBV2 to TRBJ2-6; possible D gene TRBD1, 6 bases. The germline V and J ends were trimmed by 7 bases and 0 bases, with 10 bases remaining between them. The CDR3 spans 15 residues. CDR1 is SNHLY, CDR2 FYNNEI, per germline. CDR3 in amino acids: CASKQGSSGANVLTF. In DNA, the CDR3 is TGTGCCAGCAAACAGGGAAGCTCTGGGGCCAACGTCCTGACTTTC.

This chain joins TRBV4-1 and TRBJ2-6, with D perhaps matching TRBD2 (6 bases). From germline, CDR1 is MGHRA and CDR2 YSYEKL. The CDR3 contains 21 residues. V dropped 0 bases and J dropped 0 bases, with 21 bases sitting between them. CDR3 bases: TGCGCCAGCAGCCAAGATGGGGGACCTAGCGCCCTAAGCTCTGGGGCCAACGTCCTGACTTTC. This sequence encodes CASSQDGGPSALSSGANVLTF.

The chain has TRBV19 and TRBJ2-4, with 8 bases identical to TRBD2. CDR1 and CDR2 from the germline V gene are LNHDA and SQIVND (reference sequence). With 2 bases clipped from V and 6 bases from J, the junction kept 9 bases outside the gene matches. There are 16 residues in the CDR3. This CDR3 reads CASSIRREGRGNIQYF. CDR3 nucleotides: TGTGCCAGTAGTATACGACGGGAGGGCCGGGGAAACATTCAGTACTTC.